The next 21 T cell receptor beta chains were all read from a single sample in a study of T cell responses to AZD1222 COVID-19 vaccine. Sequencing used immunoSEQ multiplex PCR; TCRdb keeps in-frame clones, though not all of them. The data show about 140,000 clones, with 84% seen just once and approximately 4% held by the top ten. The sample here was peripheral blood, taken on day 0 of AZD1222 vaccination. These receptor sequences come from an adult in good health.

This clone was observed once. V and J are TRBV5-1 and TRBJ2-6; D might be TRBD2 (5 bases). Germline values: CDR1 SGHRS, CDR2 YFSETQ. CDR3 size: 19 residues. V lost 0 bases to trimming and J lost 0 bases, with 16 bases between them. For the CDR3, the DNA is TGCGCCAGCAGCTTGGATGAGGGCTATCCAGGCTCTGGGGCCAACGTCCTGACTTTC. It translates to CASSLDEGYPGSGANVLTF.

Only one count was recorded for this clone. The chain combines TRBV7-2 with TRBJ1-6, with 7 bases lining up with TRBD1. With V trimmed by 1 base and J by 10 bases, 10 bases remained unmatched. The CDR3 is 16 residues long. The V gene's germline CDR1 is SGHTA and CDR2 FQGNSA. CDR3: CASSLEAGQPLSPLHF. The CDR3 region has the DNA TGTGCCAGCAGCTTAGAGGCGGGACAGCCTTTATCACCCCTCCACTTT.

This chain uses TRBV28 with TRBJ1-6; the match to TRBD1 covers 8 bases. Per the germline V gene, CDR1 is MDHEN and CDR2 is SYDVKM. Trimming took 2 bases from V and 10 from J; bases not matched to a gene: 4. CDR3 size: 14 residues. The CDR3 loop is CASSLGQGGSPLHF. Written as DNA, the CDR3 is TGTGCCAGCAGTTTAGGACAGGGAGGGTCACCCCTCCACTTT.

This clone came up a few times. This chain uses TRBV30 with TRBJ1-1, with D unclear. Germline assignment: CDR1 GTSNPN and CDR2 SVGIG (reference sequence). This CDR3 has 13 amino acids. The V gene lost 3 bases and the J gene lost 1 base, with 9 bases spanning the gap. The CDR3 loop reads CAWRTPWNTEAFF. CDR3 sequence (DNA): TGTGCCTGGAGGACCCCATGGAACACTGAAGCTTTCTTT.

The chain joins TRBV2 to TRBJ1-1, with unresolved D. This CDR3 has 13 amino acids. Germline lookup yields CDR1 SNHLY and CDR2 FYNNEI. V lost 6 bases and J lost 0, with 8 bases in between. CDR3 sequence: CASRASLNTEAFF. The CDR3 nucleotides read TGTGCCAGCAGGGCGAGTTTGAACACTGAAGCTTTCTTT.

The J gene is TRBJ2-2, the V gene TRBV7-9, with D possibly being TRBD1 (5 bases). The CDR3 consists of 15 residues. V lost 6 bases and J lost 2, with 13 bases in between. CDR1 is SEHNR and CDR2 is FQNEAQ in the germline V gene (reference sequence). The CDR3 DNA is TGTGCCAGCAGTCCAGGACGGACAAACACCGGGGAGCTGTTTTTT. Protein: CASSPGRTNTGELFF.

The chain carries TRBV2 and TRBJ1-5; D unresolved. The CDR3 sequence is 16 residues long. CDR1 is SNHLY and CDR2 is FYNNEI in the germline V gene. V lost 6 bases, J lost 4 bases, and 19 bases lay in between. CDR3 sequence reads: CASRSPLVAANQPQHF. The CDR3 nucleotides are TGTGCCAGCAGGTCCCCTCTTGTGGCAGCTAATCAGCCCCAGCATTTT.

V is TRBV10-3 and J is TRBJ2-7; weak D call: TRBD1 (6 bases). CDR3 length: 12 amino acids. V lost 6 bases and J lost 0, with 6 bases in between. Germline V gene data show CDR1 as ENHRY and CDR2 as SYGVKD. CDR3 sequence reads: CAIRDSSYEQYF. The CDR3 coding sequence is TGTGCCATCAGGGACAGCTCCTACGAGCAGTACTTC.

This sequence joins TRBV19 and TRBJ2-2, with a possible D match to TRBD1 (6 bases). The CDR3 consists of 14 residues. Trimming stripped 5 bases from V and 4 bases from J, with 11 bases between. Germline V gene data show CDR1 as LNHDA and CDR2 as SQIVND (reference sequence). The CDR3 reads CASSQDRTTGELFF. The CDR3 DNA reads as TGTGCCAGTAGTCAGGACAGAACCACCGGGGAGCTGTTTTTT.

DNA of the CDR3: TGTGCCAGTACGGGGGCAGGTAGGGGTCAAGAGACCCAGTACTTC. Residues: CASTGAGRGQETQYF. The J gene is TRBJ2-5, the V gene TRBV5-4; D might be TRBD1 or TRBD2, each matching 6 bases. V lost 8 bases to trimming and J lost 2 bases, with 19 bases between them. The germline CDR1 and CDR2 sequences are SGHNT and YYREEE (reference sequence). The CDR3 has 15 residues.

The chain uses TRBV29-1 and TRBJ1-2; D is ambiguous. The V gene's germline CDR1 is SQVTM and CDR2 ANQGSEA. CDR3 length equals 12 residues. V lost 5 bases, J lost 6 bases, and 13 bases lay in between. The CDR3 loop reads CSVFRRWDGYTF. Here the CDR3 DNA reads TGCAGCGTTTTTAGGAGGTGGGATGGCTACACCTTC. The complete variable domain, with remaining parts taken from reference TRBV29-1 and TRBJ1-2, reads SAVISQKPSRDICQRGTSLTIQCQVDSQVTMMFWYRQQPGQSLTLIATANQGSEATYESGFVIDKFPISRPNLTFSTLTVSNMSPEDSSIYLCSVFRRWDGYTFGSGTRLTVV.

The chain links TRBV11-2 to TRBJ1-2; 9 bases align to TRBD1. The CDR3 is 13 amino acids. V dropped 5 bases and J dropped 8; count of bases not matched to a gene: 6. Germline V gene data show CDR1 as SGHAT and CDR2 as FQNNGV. This CDR3 is CASSGDREKGYTF. The CDR3 DNA sequence: TGTGCCAGCAGCGGGGACAGGGAGAAAGGCTACACCTTC.

The chain employs TRBV27 and TRBJ2-3; 12 positions agree with TRBD2. Germline CDR1 and CDR2: MNHEY and SMNVEV (reference sequence). This CDR3 is built from 15 residues. The J segment lost 5 bases and the V segment lost 6 bases, leaving 6 bases of the junction unmatched. CDR3 amino acids: CASSLLAGGEDTQYF. The CDR3 nucleotides read TGTGCCAGCAGCCTACTAGCGGGGGGCGAAGATACGCAGTATTTT.

CDR3 residues: CASSLGPEDTEAFF. DNA for the CDR3: TGTGCCAGCAGCTTAGGGCCGGAGGACACTGAAGCTTTCTTT. This chain links TRBV7-9 with TRBJ1-1; D uncertain. Looked up from germline, CDR1 is SEHNR and CDR2 is FQNEAQ (reference sequence). V lost 1 base to trimming and J lost 3 bases, with 9 bases between them. The CDR3 has 14 residues.

The chain uses TRBV5-1 and TRBJ2-2; no definite D call. V shed 0 bases and J shed 3 bases, with 6 bases lying between them. The CDR3 length is 14 residues. Germline CDR1 and CDR2: SGHRS and YFSETQ. The CDR3: CASSLAGYTGELFF. Here the CDR3 DNA reads TGCGCCAGCAGCTTGGCCGGATACACCGGGGAGCTGTTTTTT.

The chain combines TRBV5-1 with TRBJ1-3, with D possibly matching TRBD1 (5 bases). Germline V gives CDR1 SGHRS, CDR2 YFSETQ. The CDR3 has 15 residues. Trimming took off 1 base at V and 0 bases at J, with 8 bases between the two ends. The CDR3: CASSLTGNSGNTIYF. In DNA form, the CDR3 reads TGCGCCAGCAGCTTGACAGGAAACTCTGGAAACACCATATATTTT.

This sequence joins TRBV5-1 and TRBJ1-2; weak D call: TRBD1 (6 bases). V was pared by 4 bases and J by 8 bases, with 21 bases between. The CDR3 spans 15 residues. Germline CDR1 and CDR2: SGHRS and YFSETQ. CDR3 loop: CASSPNRAGAEGYTF. DNA of the CDR3: TGCGCCAGCAGCCCCAACCGGGCGGGGGCGGAGGGCTACACCTTC.

This rearrangement joins TRBV3-1 (or the pseudogene TRBV3-2) to TRBJ1-4; 9 bases fit TRBD1. CDR3 length: 14 amino acids. Germline loops: CDR1 LGHDT, CDR2 YNNKEL (reference sequence). J lost 8 bases, V lost 4 bases, and 5 bases had no gene match. The CDR3: CASSPGQGREKLFF. DNA of the CDR3: TGTGCCAGCAGCCCGGGACAGGGACGGGAAAAACTGTTTTTT.

The rearrangement joins TRBV5-1 to TRBJ2-3, with a weak D call TRBD2 (5 bases). The CDR3 has 16 residues. The germline V and J ends were trimmed by 4 bases and 4 bases, with 19 bases remaining between them. The germline CDR1 and CDR2 sequences are SGHRS and YFSETQ. CDR3 sequence reads: CASSLHRGNVADTQYF. For the CDR3, the DNA is TGCGCCAGCAGCCTCCACCGGGGTAATGTGGCAGATACGCAGTATTTT.

This clone turned up a few times. The V gene is TRBV7-9, the J gene TRBJ1-4, with 9 positions matching TRBD1. The CDR3 totals 15 residues. V was clipped by 5 bases and J by 8 bases; unmatched bases: 9. From germline, CDR1 is SEHNR and CDR2 FQNEAQ (reference sequence). The CDR3 protein is CASSNGQGSTEKLFF. The CDR3, as DNA: TGTGCCAGCAGCAATGGACAGGGGAGTACCGAAAAACTGTTTTTT. Based on the CDR3 plus reference TRBV7-9 and TRBJ1-4, the full variable domain is DTGVSQNPRHKITKRGQNVTFRCDPISEHNRLYWYRQTLGQGPEFLTYFQNEAQLEKSRLLSDRFSAERPKGSFSTLEIQRTEQGDSAMYLCASSNGQGSTEKLFFGSGTQLSVL.

The J gene is TRBJ1-4, the V gene TRBV6-5; D is possibly TRBD1 (6 bases). V lost 6 bases and J lost 3, with 14 bases in between. In germline, CDR1 is MNHEY, CDR2 SVGAGI. CDR3 size: 15 residues. Written as DNA, the CDR3 is TGTGCCAGCAGGACAGGCAGGGGAGCTAATGAAAAACTGTTTTTT. It yields the protein CASRTGRGANEKLFF.